This T cell receptor (beta chain) was captured in a study of OX40 agonist ivuxolimab in advanced cancers. Regarding the study in general: Ivuxolimab, which targeted the costimulatory receptor OX40 (CD134), was an agonistic, fully human IgG2 monoclonal antibody. Intravenous ivuxolimab was administered to patients every 2 weeks at six dose levels: 0.01, 0.1, 0.3, 1.5, 3 and 10 mg/kg. Of the approximately 54 patients in dose escalation, about 20 had hepatocellular carcinoma, some 15 had melanoma, 9 had renal cell carcinoma and 9 had head and neck cancer. In the dose-escalation cohort, 82.7% of patients were male, and the mean age was roughly 60 years, with a range of 23 to 79. Prior anti-PD-1, anti-PD-L1 or anti-CTLA-4 therapy was permitted, and about two fifths of dose-escalation patients had received checkpoint inhibitors. Partial responses occurred in three dose-escalation patients, of whom one had hepatocellular carcinoma and two had cutaneous melanoma. Peripheral TCRbeta sequencing was intended to test whether TCR sequence diversity was altered and clonal T-cell expansion was caused by ivuxolimab. The paper describes the monotherapy dose-escalation part (N of about 52 patients) of the phase I trial of ivuxolimab. What the study reported, not specific to this receptor: Low levels of normalized T-cell clonal expansion were also seen in some patients who did not respond. After ivuxolimab, CD8+ T cells had more expanded clones than CD4+ T cells on average. Which antigens the clonally expanded peripheral T cells were specific for was not determined. Partial responders in the 0.1-3.0 mg/kg groups had among the lowest normalized peripheral clonal expansion, especially among CD8+ T cells. At doses of 0.1 to 3.0 mg/kg, clonal expansion of both CD4+ and CD8+ blood T cells was observed from baseline to week 6.

Genomic DNA was extracted from sorted cells for sequencing of the TCRbeta CDR3 region. TCRbeta CDR3 regions were sequenced using the immunoSEQ Assay. The immuneACCESS repertoire file appears here via TCRdb, limited to in-frame rearrangements. These files lack a portion of the clones; in checked studies, under half of the deficit traces to unresolved V genes, and the cause of the others is not known. The sample data list about 71,000 clones, and approximately 78% of these were observed just once. The ten most abundant clones make up more than 4% of the sample. Patients with autoimmune disease history or receiving systemic immunosuppression were excluded from the trial. Peripheral blood for TCR sequencing was collected from all dose cohorts at baseline, on cycle 4 day 1, and on cycle 7 day 1. The samples were taken from a phase I, first-in-human, multicenter, open-label dose-escalation trial of ivuxolimab. Adults with locally advanced or metastatic melanoma, renal cell, hepatocellular, or head and neck squamous cell carcinoma were enrolled in the trial. Before TCR sequencing, CD4+ and CD8+ T cells were separately sorted from peripheral blood.

Points on this clone: Its antigen is not yet known. No much larger clone is present one base from it, and per-base qualities are unavailable.

From cysteine to phenylalanine, the CDR3 is 16 amino acids long. Of the read, only the CDR3 DNA is kept; its 48 bases are in frame from base 1. CDR1 and CDR2 (WSHSY, SAAADI) derive from the germline V gene. From V the trimming removes 2 bases and from J it removes 2 bases, while the gene matches leave 9 bases of the junction unaccounted for. The TCR originated in an adult with an advanced solid tumor such as melanoma, head and neck, liver or kidney cancer. The material was CD4+ or CD8+ T cells sorted from blood, obtained in a trial of the OX40 agonist ivuxolimab. The chain is made from TRBV10-2 and TRBJ2-7; TRBD2 aligns with 7 central bases. The CDR3 protein sequence reads: CASSEARDYEPYEQYF. In nucleotide form, the sequence is TGCGCCAGCAGTGAGGCCCGGGACTACGAACCCTACGAGCAGTACTTC.